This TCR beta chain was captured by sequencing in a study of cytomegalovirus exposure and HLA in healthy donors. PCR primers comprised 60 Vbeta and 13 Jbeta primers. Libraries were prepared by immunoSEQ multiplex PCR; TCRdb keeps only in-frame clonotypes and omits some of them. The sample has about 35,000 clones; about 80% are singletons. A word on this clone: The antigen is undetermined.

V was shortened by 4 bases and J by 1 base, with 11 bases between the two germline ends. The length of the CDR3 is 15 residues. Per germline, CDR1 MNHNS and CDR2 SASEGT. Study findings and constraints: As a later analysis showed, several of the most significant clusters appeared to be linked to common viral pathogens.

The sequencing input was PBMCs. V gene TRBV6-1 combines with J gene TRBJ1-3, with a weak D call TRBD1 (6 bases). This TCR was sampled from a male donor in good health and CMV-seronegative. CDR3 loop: CASSAETGSGNTIYF. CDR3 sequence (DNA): TGTGCCAGCAGTGCCGAAACAGGGTCTGGAAACACCATATATTTT.